The 5 T cell receptor beta chains below were found in one sample sequenced in a study of lymphopenia after photon versus proton radiotherapy. The repertoire was sequenced with immunoSEQ multiplex PCR; TCRdb's copy has only in-frame clones and lacks some. Among approximately 71,000 clones listed, approximately 91% were seen once. The sequencing here drew on peripheral blood, taken from a patient treated with photon-based radiotherapy. The source of these receptors is a woman in her 70s with pancreatic cancer.

The J gene is TRBJ2-5, the V gene TRBV9; D uncertain. Trimming shortened V by 0 bases and J by 2 bases, and 8 bases separated the two germline ends. The CDR3 is 14 amino acids. The germline V gene has CDR1 SGDLS and CDR2 YYNGEE. The CDR3 region is CASSVGMGQETQYF. As DNA, the CDR3 is TGTGCCAGCAGCGTAGGTATGGGGCAAGAGACCCAGTACTTC. Supplemented by reference TRBV9 and TRBJ2-5, the full variable domain reads DSGVTQTPKHLITATGQRVTLRCSPRSGDLSVYWYQQSLDQGLQFLIQYYNGEERAKGNILERFSAQQFPDLHSELNLSSLELGDSALYFCASSVGMGQETQYFGPGTRLLVL.

The chain recombines TRBV5-1 with TRBJ1-2; unclear D gene. The CDR3 is made up of 13 amino acids. Germline V gene lookup returns CDR1 SGHRS and CDR2 YFSETQ. Deletions cut 2 bases from V and 2 bases from J, with 7 bases between. Here the CDR3 reads CASSFNGNYGYTF. CDR3 bases: TGCGCCAGCAGCTTTAACGGAAACTATGGCTACACCTTC.

The rearrangement links TRBV5-1 to TRBJ2-1; D is ambiguous. The V gene lost 0 bases and the J gene lost 1 base, with 8 bases spanning the gap. Germline CDR1 is SGHRS and CDR2 is YFSETQ. The CDR3 extends over 15 amino acids. The chain's CDR3 is CASSLGPTSYNEQFF. The CDR3 nucleotides are TGCGCCAGCAGCTTGGGTCCGACTTCCTACAATGAGCAGTTCTTC.

V usage is TRBV6-5 and J usage is TRBJ1-2; D is perhaps TRBD1 (6 bases). CDR1 is MNHEY, CDR2 SVGAGI, per germline. The CDR3 sequence is 13 residues long. The V and J ends lost 5 bases and 3 bases respectively, with 10 bases between them. The CDR3 sequence: CASSLGADYGYTF. The CDR3 DNA reads as TGTGCCAGCAGTCTGGGGGCCGACTATGGCTACACCTTC.

This clone was detected only once. V and J are TRBV5-6 and TRBJ2-5; 8 positions agree with TRBD1. The V segment lost 3 bases and the J segment 5 bases; nucleotides outside the gene matches: 6. The CDR3 runs 14 residues. The germline V gene has CDR1 SGHDT and CDR2 YYEEEE. CDR3: CASSYDRGKETQYF. CDR3 DNA: TGTGCCAGCAGCTATGACAGGGGAAAGGAGACCCAGTACTTC. Supplemented by reference TRBV5-6 and TRBJ2-5, the full variable domain reads DAGVTQSPTHLIKTRGQQVTLRCSPKSGHDTVSWYQQALGQGPQFIFQYYEEEERQRGNFPDRFSGHQFPNYSSELNVNALLLGDSALYLCASSYDRGKETQYFGPGTRLLVL.